Listed below are T cell receptor beta chains from one sample, sequenced in a study of shared clonotypes between healthy human individuals. Assay: immunoSEQ multiplex PCR; the TCRdb copy retains only in-frame clones and omits some. The sample yields about 660,000 clones, under 80% seen once. The specimen was memory CD4+ T cells sorted from blood. The receptors were sampled from a woman aged 25 to 45 in good health. CDR3s include the opening cysteine and the closing phenylalanine or tryptophan. The D gene is left open where the match is weak. The size entry is marked missing in some rows and otherwise reads once, few, many or a size class.

v_call	clone_size	j_call	d_call	cdr3_nt	cdr3_aa
TRBV7-3	NA	TRBJ2-2	NA	TGTGCCAGCAGCCAACAGGGAGCCAACGGGGAGCTGTTTTTT	CASSQQGANGELFF
TRBV9	few	TRBJ2-7	TRBD1	TGTGCCAGCAGCTCGACAGGGGGCGAGCAGTACTTC	CASSSTGGEQYF
TRBV28	once	TRBJ1-2	NA	TGTGCCAGCAGCCGGGGTTGGGGGAACTATGGCTACACCTTC	CASSRGWGNYGYTF
TRBV10-3	many	TRBJ2-2	TRBD2	TGTGCCATCAGTGACGGGGGAGGGTGGACCGGGGAGCTGTTTTTT	CAISDGGGWTGELFF
TRBV29-1	NA	TRBJ1-3	TRBD1	TGCAGCGTCACCAGTTCCCCCCAGGGGGCTGGAAACACCATATATTTT	CSVTSSPQGAGNTIYF
TRBV6-1	NA	TRBJ1-2	NA	TGTGCCAGCAGTGACCTGACAGCGAACTATGGCTACACCTTC	CASSDLTANYGYTF
TRBV11-3	NA	TRBJ2-1	TRBD2	TGTGCCAGCAGCCCGAGCGGGGTAACCTACAATGAGCAGTTCTTC	CASSPSGVTYNEQFF
TRBV23-1	NA	TRBJ1-1	TRBD1	TGCGCCAGCAGTCACTCGAGGACAGGGAAAGAGGTAGTCACTGAAGCTTTCTTT	CASSHSRTGKEVVTEAFF
TRBV28	NA	TRBJ1-1	TRBD1	TGTGCCAGCAGTCCCCGACAGGGGGGAAGCACTGAAGCTTTCTTT	CASSPRQGGSTEAFF
TRBV5-1	NA	TRBJ2-5	NA	TGCGCCAGCAGCTTTGAGGGGGGCCAGGAGACCCAGTACTTC	CASSFEGGQETQYF
TRBV6-5	few	TRBJ1-5	NA	TGTGCCAGCAGTTACTTACAGGGAAGCAATCAGCCCCAGCATTTT	CASSYLQGSNQPQHF
TRBV27	NA	TRBJ1-5	TRBD1	TGTGCCAGCAGTCCCGGGACAGGCCGAGGCGGCAATCAGCCCCAGCATTTT	CASSPGTGRGGNQPQHF
TRBV28	NA	TRBJ2-7	TRBD2	TGTGCCAGCAGCCCGGGACTAGCGGGAGTCGAGCAGTACTTC	CASSPGLAGVEQYF
TRBV28	NA	TRBJ1-1	NA	TGTGCCAGCACCCAAGGACAGCAGAACACTGAAGCTTTCTTT	CASTQGQQNTEAFF
TRBV25-1	NA	TRBJ1-4	TRBD1	TGTGCCAGCAGCAGCCGGGACAGGGGAAGTGAAAAACTGTTTTTT	CASSSRDRGSEKLFF
TRBV10-3	NA	TRBJ2-1	NA	TGTGCCATCAGCGAGCTGGGGAATGAGCAGTTCTTC	CAISELGNEQFF
TRBV29-1	many	TRBJ1-1	NA	TGCAGCGTTGAAGGGACAGACAACCTTGAAGCTTTCTTT	CSVEGTDNLEAFF
TRBV5-1	NA	TRBJ2-7	NA	TGCGCCAGCAGTTCTGCGACAGGTTCAGATGGGGTGCAGTACTTC	CASSSATGSDGVQYF
TRBV4-1	NA	TRBJ1-2	TRBD1	TGCGCCAGCAGCCCGGGACAGGGCCCCTATGGCTACACCTTC	CASSPGQGPYGYTF
TRBV27	NA	TRBJ2-3	NA	TGTGCCAGCAGTTCCGGGACTCTGGTCTCAGATACGCAGTATTTT	CASSSGTLVSDTQYF
TRBV28	NA	TRBJ2-7	TRBD2	TGTGCCAGCAAAGCTAGCGGGAAGAACTACGAGCAGTACTTC	CASKASGKNYEQYF
TRBV19	NA	TRBJ1-1	NA	TGTGCCAGTAGTATGACAAGTAACACTGAAGCTTTCTTT	CASSMTSNTEAFF
TRBV2	NA	TRBJ1-4	NA	TGTGCCAGCAGTTTAGGTTTGGACGAAAAACTGTTTTTT	CASSLGLDEKLFF
TRBV19	NA	TRBJ2-2	NA	TGTGCCAGTAGTTCTGGGAGCGGCACCGGGGAGCTGTTTTTT	CASSSGSGTGELFF
TRBV19	NA	TRBJ2-3	TRBD1	TGTGCCAGTAGTATCGTGGGGACAGGGGCAGATACGCAGTATTTT	CASSIVGTGADTQYF
TRBV11-2	NA	TRBJ2-6	NA	TGTGCCAGCAGCTTGGCCGCGAGCTCTGGGGCCAACGTCCTGACTTTC	CASSLAASSGANVLTF
TRBV19	once	TRBJ1-2	NA	TGTGCCAGTAGTATACGGGGGAGTCTTTATGGCTACACCTTC	CASSIRGSLYGYTF
TRBV2	NA	TRBJ2-5	NA	TGTGCCAGCAGTGAGGGGGGGCTCAGGGAGACCCAGTACTTC	CASSEGGLRETQYF
TRBV2	NA	TRBJ2-7	TRBD2	TGTGCCAGCAGTGACCCCTTAGCGGGAGTGTTCGGGAGTGGCAACGAGCAGTACTTC	CASSDPLAGVFGSGNEQYF
TRBV19	NA	TRBJ1-5	NA	TGTGCCAGTAGTATAGATCCCCGTGGGGGGGGCAATCAGCCCCAGCATTTT	CASSIDPRGGGNQPQHF
TRBV28	once	TRBJ1-4	NA	TGTGCCAGCAGTACTCAAGGCGGCCCCTCTAATGAAAAACTGTTTTTT	CASSTQGGPSNEKLFF
TRBV9	NA	TRBJ2-3	TRBD2	TGTGCCAGCAGCGCAATAGCGGGCCTGACAGATACGCAGTATTTT	CASSAIAGLTDTQYF
TRBV7-2	NA	TRBJ2-7	TRBD2	TGTGCCAGCAGCATAATAGCGGGGCGCTCCTACGAGCAGTACTTC	CASSIIAGRSYEQYF
TRBV6-5	NA	TRBJ2-2	NA	TGTGCCAGCAGTCCGGGGAGGAACACCGGGGAGCTGTTTTTT	CASSPGRNTGELFF
TRBV12-2	few	TRBJ2-7	NA	TGTGCAAGTCGCCCTTCCGGACTAGCGGGCCGTGCCTACGAGCAGTACTTC	CASRPSGLAGRAYEQYF
TRBV9	NA	TRBJ2-2	NA	TGTGCCAGCATGCCCGGGGGAACGAACACCGGGGAGCTGTTTTTT	CASMPGGTNTGELFF
TRBV29-1	NA	TRBJ1-2	NA	TGCAGCGTTCAGCATACAAACTATGGCTACACCTTC	CSVQHTNYGYTF
TRBV19	once	TRBJ2-5	TRBD1	TGTGCCAGTAGCCAGGGGGCAGAGGAGACCCAGTACTTC	CASSQGAEETQYF
TRBV28	NA	TRBJ2-1	TRBD1	TGTGCCAGCAGTTCCTGGACAGGGGGATCCTACAATGAGCAGTTCTTC	CASSSWTGGSYNEQFF
TRBV12-5	many	TRBJ1-1	NA	TGTGCTAGTCTGCAGGGTTCGGGGTCTGAAGCTTTCTTT	CASLQGSGSEAFF
TRBV27	NA	TRBJ2-7	TRBD1	TGTGCCAGCAGTTTCTCGGCGGGACAGGGCTACGAGCAGTACTTC	CASSFSAGQGYEQYF
TRBV28	NA	TRBJ2-7	NA	TGTGCCAGCAGTTCCACAGGGAAGGCCTCCTACGAGCAGTACTTC	CASSSTGKASYEQYF
TRBV19	NA	TRBJ2-1	TRBD1	TGTGCCAGTAGTGGACAGGGGGCAGGCAATGAGCAGTTCTTC	CASSGQGAGNEQFF
TRBV7-9	NA	TRBJ1-2	NA	TGTGCCAGCAGCCTGGGGACTGAGAACTATGGCTACACCTTC	CASSLGTENYGYTF
TRBV19	many	TRBJ1-3	NA	TGTGCCAGTAGTATCTTTACTGGAAACACCATATATTTT	CASSIFTGNTIYF
TRBV5-1	NA	TRBJ2-4	NA	TGCGCCAGCAGCGTGGACCTGTCCCTAAACATTCAGTACTTC	CASSVDLSLNIQYF
TRBV7-9	NA	TRBJ2-7	NA	TGTGCCAGCAGCCCCCTAGGGGACTCCTACGAGCAGTACTTC	CASSPLGDSYEQYF
TRBV11-1	NA	TRBJ1-1	NA	TGTGCCAGCAGCCCCCAGACAAGGGGAAACACTGAAGCTTTCTTT	CASSPQTRGNTEAFF
TRBV9	NA	TRBJ2-5	TRBD2	TGTGCCAGCAGCGTAGGGACTAGCGGGAGGGCCGGGCAAGAGACCCAGTACTTC	CASSVGTSGRAGQETQYF
TRBV5-1	NA	TRBJ1-2	TRBD1	TGCGCCAGCAGCTTGGTGGTTTCCCAGGGGGGTGGCTACACCTTC	CASSLVVSQGGGYTF
TRBV9	NA	TRBJ1-2	NA	TGTGCCAGCAGCGTTATAGGGGTTGCTGGCTACACCTTC	CASSVIGVAGYTF
TRBV7-9	NA	TRBJ1-4	NA	TGTGCCAGCGGGTCTTATGCAACTAATGAAAAACTGTTTTTT	CASGSYATNEKLFF
TRBV18	NA	TRBJ1-4	TRBD1	TGTGCCACCACAAAGGGGGCTGGTGAAAAACTGTTTTTT	CATTKGAGEKLFF
TRBV5-6	NA	TRBJ2-2	TRBD2	TGTGCCAGCAGCTTGAGCGGGAGTTTCACCGGGGAGCTGTTTTTT	CASSLSGSFTGELFF
TRBV19	NA	TRBJ1-3	NA	TGTGCCAGTAGGAGCCAACCTGGAAACACCATATATTTT	CASRSQPGNTIYF